These T cell receptor beta chains were read from a single sample in a study of tumor and adjacent non-tumor tissue in lung cancer. TCRdb independently ran MiXCR on the multiplex PCR reads; one entry per CDR3 protein. The sample has under 150,000 distinct CDR3 sequences, approximately 71% seen once. The sequenced sample consisted of lung tumor tissue. These receptors were collected from a man under 40 with non-small cell lung cancer. CDR3s include the opening cysteine and the closing phenylalanine or tryptophan. Fields, in order: CDR3 DNA, CDR3 protein, V gene, J gene, clone size, D gene. A D gene is named only where the DNA matches it firmly. Part of the rows lack a size; the others show once, few, many or a class for expanded clones.

DNA: TGCGGCGTTGTGGACAGGAGGTTTAATGAGCAGTTCTTC
CDR3: CGVVDRRFNEQFF
V: TRBV29-1
J: TRBJ2-1
size: -
D: TRBD1

DNA: TGCGCCAGCAGCCAAGATGAACAGGGAGGGATCTATGAGCAGTACTTC
CDR3: CASSQDEQGGIYEQYF
V: TRBV4-1
J: TRBJ2-7
size: -
D: -

DNA: TGCGCCAGCAGCCCGCACGAAGGGGGCTACAATCAGCCCCAGCATTTT
CDR3: CASSPHEGGYNQPQHF
V: TRBV5-1
J: TRBJ1-5
size: -
D: TRBD1

DNA: TGCAGTGGAGTGGGAGGGCAGCGAAGAGATACGCAGTATTTT
CDR3: CSGVGGQRRDTQYF
V: TRBV20-1
J: TRBJ2-3
size: -
D: TRBD2

DNA: TGTGCCAGCAATGGGGACAGGGGGGGCTATAGCAATCAGCCCCAGCATTTT
CDR3: CASNGDRGGYSNQPQHF
V: TRBV6-1
J: TRBJ1-5
size: -
D: TRBD1

DNA: TGTGCCACCAGTCCCCTGGGAGGACAGGGCTACAATGAGCAGTTCTTC
CDR3: CATSPLGGQGYNEQFF
V: TRBV24-1
J: TRBJ2-1
size: -
D: TRBD1

DNA: TGCAGTGCGGCACCCGGGACAGGGGGCTACGAGCAGTACTTC
CDR3: CSAAPGTGGYEQYF
V: TRBV20-1
J: TRBJ2-7
size: many
D: TRBD1

DNA: TGTGCCAGCAGTTTAAAGCTAGGGTGCTTTTCCTACAATGAGCAGTTCTTC
CDR3: CASSLKLGCFSYNEQFF
V: TRBV12-3/TRBV12-4
J: TRBJ2-1
size: once
D: -

DNA: TGTGTCAGCAGCATACTAGGACAGGGCCCGACCGAGCAGTACTTC
CDR3: CVSSILGQGPTEQYF
V: TRBV6-5
J: TRBJ2-7
size: -
D: TRBD1

DNA: TGCGCCAGCAACCGGGGAGGGAGCTCCTACGGGCAGTACTTC
CDR3: CASNRGGSSYGQYF
V: TRBV5-1
J: TRBJ2-7
size: -
D: TRBD2

DNA: TGTGCCAGCAACTTTTTGGCCGGGACTGCTTGGGAGACCAAGTACTTC
CDR3: CASNFLAGTAWETKYF
V: TRBV11-1
J: TRBJ2-5
size: -
D: -

DNA: TGCGCCAGCAGCCCCCCTAGTCGGCGCTGGGGCAATGAGCAGTTCTTC
CDR3: CASSPPSRRWGNEQFF
V: TRBV11-3
J: TRBJ2-1
size: once
D: -

DNA: TGCAGTGCGCCCACTAGCGGGGGGGCTGGGGGGCAGTATTTT
CDR3: CSAPTSGGAGGQYF
V: TRBV20-1
J: TRBJ2-3
size: many
D: TRBD2

DNA: TGTGTCAGCAGTACAGACGGACTAGCGGGGGGCGAGAACACCAGGGAGCTGTTTTTT
CDR3: CVSSTDGLAGGENTRELFF
V: TRBV6-2/TRBV6-3
J: TRBJ2-2
size: -
D: TRBD2

DNA: TGCAGTGCCCCAGGACTAGCGGGAGATGATGAGCAGTTCTTC
CDR3: CSAPGLAGDDEQFF
V: TRBV20-1
J: TRBJ2-1
size: many
D: TRBD2

DNA: TGTGCCAGCAGGGTGGGGGCTGGTGAAGCTTTCTTT
CDR3: CASRVGAGEAFF
V: TRBV6-2/TRBV6-3
J: TRBJ1-1
size: few
D: -

DNA: TGTGCCAGCAGCCCGACTAGCGGGGGGGCAGATACGCAGTATTTT
CDR3: CASSPTSGGADTQYF
V: TRBV4-2
J: TRBJ2-3
size: many
D: TRBD2

DNA: TGTGCCAGCAGTTACGGGGGGGCGGCTTTGGATACGCAGTATTTT
CDR3: CASSYGGAALDTQYF
V: TRBV6-2/TRBV6-3
J: TRBJ2-3
size: -
D: -

DNA: TGTGCCAGCAGCTTACGAGGGAACCAAAACATTCAGTACTTC
CDR3: CASSLRGNQNIQYF
V: TRBV11-3
J: TRBJ2-4
size: many
D: -

DNA: TGTGCCGGCAGCTCACCGGGACCGGCCTTCATTGTTGAAGCTTTCTTT
CDR3: CAGSSPGPAFIVEAFF
V: TRBV7-8
J: TRBJ1-1
size: -
D: -

DNA: TGTGCCAGCAGCGCCGGGACACGTGTACTTTACGAGCAGTACTTC
CDR3: CASSAGTRVLYEQYF
V: TRBV7-8
J: TRBJ2-7
size: few
D: -

DNA: TGTGCCAGCTTACAGGGGGTCCTCGGAGAGACCCAGTACTTC
CDR3: CASLQGVLGETQYF
V: TRBV6-6
J: TRBJ2-5
size: many
D: TRBD1

DNA: TGCGCCAACAGCTTGAATCCCCTAAAAGAAGATACGCAGTATTTT
CDR3: CANSLNPLKEDTQYF
V: TRBV5-1
J: TRBJ2-3
size: -
D: -

DNA: TGTGCCAGCAGTTTGGCCGAAAGCAGAAACATTCGGTACTTC
CDR3: CASSLAESRNIRYF
V: TRBV5-4
J: TRBJ2-4
size: -
D: -

DNA: TGTGCCAGCAGTGATTCCTCTGGAAACACCATATATTTT
CDR3: CASSDSSGNTIYF
V: TRBV5-5
J: TRBJ1-3
size: few
D: -

DNA: TGCAGTGCTAGGGTGGACAGGGGGGTCTATGAGCAGTACTTC
CDR3: CSARVDRGVYEQYF
V: TRBV20-1
J: TRBJ2-7
size: once
D: TRBD1

DNA: TGTGCCAGCAGCTTAGCGGCCGGTCCCTACGAGCAGTACTTC
CDR3: CASSLAAGPYEQYF
V: TRBV5-6
J: TRBJ2-7
size: -
D: -

DNA: TGCAGTGCTGGGACGGCGGGCTTGAATACTGAAGCTTTCTTT
CDR3: CSAGTAGLNTEAFF
V: TRBV20-1
J: TRBJ1-1
size: once
D: -

DNA: TGTGCCAGCAGACCACAGGGCACTGAAGCCCTCTTT
CDR3: CASRPQGTEALF
V: TRBV6-6
J: TRBJ1-1
size: few
D: -

DNA: TGTGCCAGCAGTTACCGGGCGGAAGGGGCCAACGTCCTGACTTTC
CDR3: CASSYRAEGANVLTF
V: TRBV6-2/TRBV6-3
J: TRBJ2-6
size: many
D: -

DNA: TGCGCCAGCAGCTTCAGGGCACCCTACGAGCAGTACTTC
CDR3: CASSFRAPYEQYF
V: TRBV5-1
J: TRBJ2-7
size: few
D: -

DNA: TGCAGTGCTAGAGAGGACAGGGGACGGGCTTTCTTT
CDR3: CSAREDRGRAFF
V: TRBV20-1
J: TRBJ1-1
size: many
D: TRBD1

DNA: TGTGCCAGCACCTCAGGGCGGGCGGACAGTCGATACAATGAGCAGTTCTTC
CDR3: CASTSGRADSRYNEQFF
V: TRBV7-2
J: TRBJ2-1
size: -
D: -

DNA: TGTGTCAGCAGCCTACGCTCAGGGAGCAATCGGCCCCAGCATTTT
CDR3: CVSSLRSGSNRPQHF
V: TRBV4-2
J: TRBJ1-5
size: -
D: -

DNA: TGTGCCAGCAGCCACACAGGGATAAGCACAGATACGCAGTATTTT
CDR3: CASSHTGISTDTQYF
V: TRBV6-5
J: TRBJ2-3
size: many
D: -

DNA: TGTGCCAGCAGTCCCATACCTTGCAATGAGCAGTTCTTC
CDR3: CASSPIPCNEQFF
V: TRBV11-3
J: TRBJ2-1
size: -
D: -

DNA: TGCAGTGCTCCGGACAGGGGGCTCAGAGCCTTCTTT
CDR3: CSAPDRGLRAFF
V: TRBV20-1
J: TRBJ1-1
size: -
D: TRBD1

DNA: TGTACCAGCAGCGAGGGACAGACCCTCTACGAGCAGTACTTC
CDR3: CTSSEGQTLYEQYF
V: TRBV11-2
J: TRBJ2-7
size: -
D: TRBD1

DNA: TGTGTCAGCAGCCAGGGTCAGGGGGCCTACGGGCAGTACTTC
CDR3: CVSSQGQGAYGQYF
V: TRBV11-2
J: TRBJ2-7
size: -
D: TRBD1

DNA: TGTGCCAGCAGTGACCTAGCGGGGACCTCTTACGAGCAGTACTTC
CDR3: CASSDLAGTSYEQYF
V: TRBV28
J: TRBJ2-7
size: -
D: TRBD2

DNA: TGCAGCGTTGAAGAGGGGACAGCCGCTTACGAGCAGTACTTC
CDR3: CSVEEGTAAYEQYF
V: TRBV29-1
J: TRBJ2-7
size: many
D: TRBD1

DNA: TGTGCCAGCAGCTTCGGACTAGCGGGGCGTCAAGAGACCCAGTACTTC
CDR3: CASSFGLAGRQETQYF
V: TRBV5-4
J: TRBJ2-5
size: many
D: TRBD2

DNA: TGCAGTGCAAGAACGGCGGGGGGGCATAATGGGCAATTCTTC
CDR3: CSARTAGGHNGQFF
V: TRBV20-1
J: TRBJ2-1
size: -
D: TRBD2

DNA: TGCGTCAATAGCCCAAGACAGTCTCGCACCGGGGAGCTGTTTTTT
CDR3: CVNSPRQSRTGELFF
V: TRBV4-3
J: TRBJ2-2
size: -
D: -

DNA: TGCAGTGTTTATCCTAGCGGGTTTAACACCGGGGAGCTGTTTTTT
CDR3: CSVYPSGFNTGELFF
V: TRBV20-1
J: TRBJ2-2
size: -
D: TRBD2

DNA: TGTGCCAGCAGACCCTTAGGGGGACAGAGTAATTCAGCCCTCCACTTT
CDR3: CASRPLGGQSNSALHF
V: TRBV2
J: TRBJ1-6
size: few
D: TRBD1

DNA: TGTGCCAGCCGTTTACGGGGTCGAGAGACCCAGTACTTC
CDR3: CASRLRGRETQYF
V: TRBV5-4
J: TRBJ2-5
size: -
D: -

DNA: TGCAGTGCGAGTCCGGGGTCTAATTCACCCCTCCACTTT
CDR3: CSASPGSNSPLHF
V: TRBV20-1
J: TRBJ1-6
size: many
D: -

DNA: TGTGCCAGGAGCTTAATGGGAGCCCGGGATACGCAGTATTTT
CDR3: CARSLMGARDTQYF
V: TRBV7-3
J: TRBJ2-3
size: -
D: -

DNA: TGTGCCAGCAGCTTATCTAGCGGGACTACTTACAATGAGCAGTTCTTC
CDR3: CASSLSSGTTYNEQFF
V: TRBV11-2
J: TRBJ2-1
size: few
D: TRBD2

DNA: TGTGCCAGCAGTTGGGGAGGCTGGGCCATAACCAAAAACATTCAGTACTTC
CDR3: CASSWGGWAITKNIQYF
V: TRBV6-5
J: TRBJ2-4
size: once
D: -

DNA: TGTGCCAGCACAGGCGGTCGAGTGGTCTACAATGAGCAGTTCTTC
CDR3: CASTGGRVVYNEQFF
V: TRBV12-3/TRBV12-4
J: TRBJ2-1
size: -
D: -

DNA: TGCAGCGTGATCAGGACAGTTGGCTACATCTTC
CDR3: CSVIRTVGYIF
V: TRBV29-1
J: TRBJ1-2
size: -
D: -

DNA: TGTGCCAGGAGCTTAGGGTGGGGGGGTGATGAGCAGTTCTTC
CDR3: CARSLGWGGDEQFF
V: TRBV11-3
J: TRBJ2-1
size: -
D: TRBD2

DNA: TGTGCCACCAGTGATGGGCTAGCGGGGCATACGCAGTATTTT
CDR3: CATSDGLAGHTQYF
V: TRBV24-1
J: TRBJ2-3
size: -
D: TRBD2